This T cell receptor beta chain was profiled in a study of blood T cell repertoires in COVID-19. In the original analysis: How many nucleated cells were present was estimated from reference gene primer amplification. Profiled with immunoSEQ multiplex PCR; TCRdb holds only in-frame clones, not every one. That table is the source of V, J and clone size, and D and trimming were worked out from the DNA. The data contain about 200,000 clones, under 90% of them singletons. V lost 3 bases and J 2 bases, leaving 15 bases between the germline ends. Germline V gene data show CDR1 as SEHNR and CDR2 as FQNEAQ (reference sequence). The CDR3 contains 16 residues.

What was sequenced was PBMCs or T cells enriched from blood (not recorded which). The chain uses TRBV7-9 and TRBJ2-3; D might be TRBD2 (6 bases). The clonotype was recovered from a woman aged 25 to 39 with acute COVID-19. The CDR3 region is CASSFGGGSTTDTQYF. The CDR3 region has the DNA TGTGCCAGCAGCTTTGGGGGAGGCTCTACCACAGATACGCAGTATTTT. Combining the CDR3 with reference TRBV7-9 and TRBJ2-3 gives the whole variable domain DTGVSQNPRHKITKRGQNVTFRCDPISEHNRLYWYRQTLGQGPEFLTYFQNEAQLEKSRLLSDRFSAERPKGSFSTLEIQRTEQGDSAMYLCASSFGGGSTTDTQYFGPGTRLTVL.